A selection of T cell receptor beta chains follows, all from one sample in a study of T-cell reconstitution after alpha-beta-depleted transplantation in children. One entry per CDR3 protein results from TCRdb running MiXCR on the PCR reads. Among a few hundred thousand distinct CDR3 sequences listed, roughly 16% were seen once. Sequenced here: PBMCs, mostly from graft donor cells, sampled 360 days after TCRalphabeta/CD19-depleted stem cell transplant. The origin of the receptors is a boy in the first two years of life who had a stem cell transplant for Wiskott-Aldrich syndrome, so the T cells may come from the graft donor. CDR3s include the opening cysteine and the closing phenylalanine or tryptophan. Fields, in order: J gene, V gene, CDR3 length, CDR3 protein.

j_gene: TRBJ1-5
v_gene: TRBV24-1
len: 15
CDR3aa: CATSDVGGGNQPQHF

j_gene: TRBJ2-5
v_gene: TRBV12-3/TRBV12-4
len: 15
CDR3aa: CASSFGTGGEETQYF

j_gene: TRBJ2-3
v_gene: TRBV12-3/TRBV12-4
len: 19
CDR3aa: CACRSGLPTPLSSTDTQYF

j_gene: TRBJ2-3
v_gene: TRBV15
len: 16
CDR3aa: CATSPHASGGTDTQYF

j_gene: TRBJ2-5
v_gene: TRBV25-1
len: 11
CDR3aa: CASSDTGTQYF

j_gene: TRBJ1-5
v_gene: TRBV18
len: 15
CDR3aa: CASSGGRNSNQPQHF

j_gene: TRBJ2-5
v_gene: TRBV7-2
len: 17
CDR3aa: CASSLGAGTSGRETQYF

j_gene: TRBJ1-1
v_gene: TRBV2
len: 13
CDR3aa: CASSALDRTEAFF

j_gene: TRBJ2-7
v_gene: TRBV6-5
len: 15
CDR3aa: CASSYSFGSAYEQYF

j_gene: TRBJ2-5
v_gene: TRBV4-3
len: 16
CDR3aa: CASSQDGGGSKETQYF

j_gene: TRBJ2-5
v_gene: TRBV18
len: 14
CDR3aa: CASSPKEGQETQYF

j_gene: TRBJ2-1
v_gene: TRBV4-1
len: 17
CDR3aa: CASSQDVSKERRNEQFF

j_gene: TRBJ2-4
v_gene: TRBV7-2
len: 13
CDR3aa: CASSWASTNIQYF

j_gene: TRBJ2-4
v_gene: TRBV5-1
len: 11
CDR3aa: CVPGPPNIQYF

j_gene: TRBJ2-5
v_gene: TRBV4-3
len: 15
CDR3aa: CASSQDLRMGETQYF

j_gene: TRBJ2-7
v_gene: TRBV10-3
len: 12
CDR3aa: CAIKGQGNEQYF

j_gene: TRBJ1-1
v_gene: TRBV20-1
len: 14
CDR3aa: CSASPGHMNTEAFF

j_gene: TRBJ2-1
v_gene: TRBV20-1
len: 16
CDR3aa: CSARSNSGRGQYEQFF

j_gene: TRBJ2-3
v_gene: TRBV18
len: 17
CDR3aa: CASSPRDRDRVTDTQYF

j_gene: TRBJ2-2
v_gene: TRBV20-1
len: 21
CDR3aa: CSARDQGRTSGGVSNTGELFF

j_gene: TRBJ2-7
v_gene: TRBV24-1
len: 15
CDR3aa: CATSDPGTSGYEQYF

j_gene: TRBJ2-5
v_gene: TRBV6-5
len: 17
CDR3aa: CASSYTGLAGYQETQYF

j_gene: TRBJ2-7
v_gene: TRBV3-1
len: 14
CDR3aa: CASSQGMGPYEQYF

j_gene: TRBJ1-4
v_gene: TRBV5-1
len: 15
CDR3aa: CASSPVRAGGEKLFF

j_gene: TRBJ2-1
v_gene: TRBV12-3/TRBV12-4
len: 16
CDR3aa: CASSTRPRIIYNEQFF

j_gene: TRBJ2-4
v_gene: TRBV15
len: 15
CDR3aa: CATSRWGLVGNIQYF

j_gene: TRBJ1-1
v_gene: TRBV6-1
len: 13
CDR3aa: CASSVGADTEAFF

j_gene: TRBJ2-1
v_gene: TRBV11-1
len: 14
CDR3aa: CASIGTSSDNEQFF

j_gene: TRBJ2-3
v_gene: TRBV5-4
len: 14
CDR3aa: CASSLADRADTQYF

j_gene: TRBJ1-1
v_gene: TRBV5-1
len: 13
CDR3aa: CASSLVANTEAFF

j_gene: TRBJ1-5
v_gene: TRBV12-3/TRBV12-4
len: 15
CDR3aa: CASSLAGHGFQPQHF

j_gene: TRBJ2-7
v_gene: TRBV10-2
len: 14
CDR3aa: CASLAGLGPYEQYF

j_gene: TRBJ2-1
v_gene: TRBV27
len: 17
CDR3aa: CASSSRTSGSSYNEQFF

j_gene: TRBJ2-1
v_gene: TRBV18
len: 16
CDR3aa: CASSPLNAINHNEQFF

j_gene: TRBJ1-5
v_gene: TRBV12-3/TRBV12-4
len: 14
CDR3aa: CASSPTDRNQPQHF

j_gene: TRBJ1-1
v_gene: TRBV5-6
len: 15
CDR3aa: CASSLVGGPNTEAFF

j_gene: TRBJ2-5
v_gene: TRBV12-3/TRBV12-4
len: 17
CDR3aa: CASSPLQGPPGGETQYF

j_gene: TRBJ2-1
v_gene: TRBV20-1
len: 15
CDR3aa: CSASPLAGVVNEQFF